These 3 T cell receptor beta chains share one sample of origin, sequenced in a study of blood T cell repertoires in COVID-19. Libraries were prepared by immunoSEQ multiplex PCR; TCRdb keeps only in-frame clonotypes and omits some of them. The sample lists 90,000 to 140,000 clones; roughly 81% were seen once. The sequenced material came from peripheral blood. These receptors came from a woman between 65 and 79 years old with acute or convalescent COVID-19.

This chain joins TRBV29-1 and TRBJ2-1; perhaps TRBD2 as D (5 bases). Germline V gene sequence: CDR1 SQVTM, CDR2 ANQGSEA. The CDR3 loop spans 15 amino acids. V shed 0 bases and J shed 10 bases, with 19 bases lying between them. CDR3 loop: CSVEDQEGSGAEQFF. CDR3 DNA: TGCAGCGTTGAAGATCAAGAGGGTTCCGGCGCCGAGCAGTTCTTC.

The chain joins TRBV28 to TRBJ1-2; no clear D. Trimming took off 4 bases at V and 3 bases at J, with 18 bases between the two ends. Per the germline V gene, CDR1 is MDHEN and CDR2 is SYDVKM. The CDR3 is 16 residues long. The CDR3 here is CASSSTQTRPHYGYTF. CDR3 nucleotide sequence: TGTGCCAGCAGTTCGACACAAACCCGGCCCCACTATGGCTACACCTTC.

The V call is TRBV2, the J call TRBJ2-5; tentatively, D is TRBD2 (5 bases). Trimming removed 4 bases from V and 5 bases from J, with 11 bases in between. Germline assignment: CDR1 SNHLY and CDR2 FYNNEI. The CDR3 covers 13 residues. CDR3 sequence (DNA): TGTGCCAGCAGTGGAGGGAGAGGTGAGACCCAGTACTTC. Translating gives CASSGGRGETQYF.